This T cell receptor beta chain originates from a study of T cell repertoires in cytomegalovirus infection. Study summary: Carrying CMV and the relevant HLA type showed in public TCR beta signatures. Study-level findings and limits: Cumulative public TCR beta family frequency identified carriers of CMV plus the relevant HLA. CMV-specific TCR beta clonotypes restricted by HLA-C dominated the ex vivo response.

TCRdb re-analysed the reads in MiXCR, keeping a single row per CDR3 protein. The sample includes 85,000 to 130,000 distinct CDR3 sequences, 20% to 30% of them seen just once. Looked up from germline, CDR1 is SGHVS and CDR2 is FNYEAQ. This CDR3 region has 18 residues. The V end was cut by 0 bases, the J end by 0 bases, with 17 bases between. This clonotype is medium-sized (0.01 to 0.1%). As yet, its antigen is unknown. This chain uses TRBV7-6 with TRBJ2-5; perhaps D is TRBD1 or TRBD2 (6 bases each). Input material: CD8+ T cells from PBMCs. This TCR was sampled from a human donor in good health (CMV status not recorded). Some clones in this sample may be carry-over from other donors' samples. The CDR3 bases are TGTGCCAGCAGCTTAGCCGGGACTGGGGGCTACGACCAAGAGACCCAGTACTTC. This sequence encodes CASSLAGTGGYDQETQYF.